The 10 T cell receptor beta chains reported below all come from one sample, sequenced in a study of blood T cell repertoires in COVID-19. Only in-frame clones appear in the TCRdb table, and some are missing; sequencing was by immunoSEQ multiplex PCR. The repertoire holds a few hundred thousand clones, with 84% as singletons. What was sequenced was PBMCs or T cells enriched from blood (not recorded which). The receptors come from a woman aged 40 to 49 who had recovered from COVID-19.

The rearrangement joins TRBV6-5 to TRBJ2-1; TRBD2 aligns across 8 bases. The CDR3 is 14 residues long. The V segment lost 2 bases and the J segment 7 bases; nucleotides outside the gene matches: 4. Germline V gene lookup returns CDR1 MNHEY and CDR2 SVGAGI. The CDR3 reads CASSYGSGRNEQFF. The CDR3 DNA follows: TGTGCCAGCAGTTACGGGAGCGGGAGAAATGAGCAGTTCTTC.

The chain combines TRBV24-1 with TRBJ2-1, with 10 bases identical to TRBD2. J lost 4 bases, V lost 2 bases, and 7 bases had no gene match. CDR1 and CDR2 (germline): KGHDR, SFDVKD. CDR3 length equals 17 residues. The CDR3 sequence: CATSDSLGTSAYNEQFF. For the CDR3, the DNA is TGTGCCACCAGTGATTCCCTTGGGACTAGCGCGTACAATGAGCAGTTCTTC.

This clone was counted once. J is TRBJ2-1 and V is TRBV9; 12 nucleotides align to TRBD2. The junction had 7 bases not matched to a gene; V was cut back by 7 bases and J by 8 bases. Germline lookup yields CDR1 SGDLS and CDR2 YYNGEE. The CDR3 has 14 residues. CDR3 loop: CASSTSGRSDEQFF. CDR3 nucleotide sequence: TGTGCCAGCTCGACTAGCGGGAGAAGTGATGAGCAGTTCTTC.

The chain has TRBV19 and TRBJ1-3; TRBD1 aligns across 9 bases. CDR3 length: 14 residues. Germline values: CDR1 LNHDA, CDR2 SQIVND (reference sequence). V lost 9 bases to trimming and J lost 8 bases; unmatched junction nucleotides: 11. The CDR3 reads CARTGTGRVYTIYF. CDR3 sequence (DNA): TGTGCCAGAACCGGGACAGGGAGGGTTTACACCATATATTTT.

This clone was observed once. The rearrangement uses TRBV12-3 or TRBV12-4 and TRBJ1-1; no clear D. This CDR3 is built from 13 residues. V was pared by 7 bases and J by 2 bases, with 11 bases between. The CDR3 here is CASTLETNTEAFF. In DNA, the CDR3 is TGTGCCAGCACCTTGGAGACCAACACTGAAGCTTTCTTT.

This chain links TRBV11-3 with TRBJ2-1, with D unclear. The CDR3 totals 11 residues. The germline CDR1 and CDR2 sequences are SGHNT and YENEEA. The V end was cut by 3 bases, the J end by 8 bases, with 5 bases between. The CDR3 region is CASSFSHEQFF. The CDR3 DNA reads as TGTGCCAGCAGCTTCTCCCATGAGCAGTTCTTC.

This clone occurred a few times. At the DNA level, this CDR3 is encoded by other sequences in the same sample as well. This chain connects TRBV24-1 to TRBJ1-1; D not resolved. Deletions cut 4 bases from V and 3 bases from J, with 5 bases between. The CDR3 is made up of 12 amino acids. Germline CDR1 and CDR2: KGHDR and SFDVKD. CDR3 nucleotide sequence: TGTGCCACCAGTGACCGGGACACTGAAGCTTTCTTT. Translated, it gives CATSDRDTEAFF.

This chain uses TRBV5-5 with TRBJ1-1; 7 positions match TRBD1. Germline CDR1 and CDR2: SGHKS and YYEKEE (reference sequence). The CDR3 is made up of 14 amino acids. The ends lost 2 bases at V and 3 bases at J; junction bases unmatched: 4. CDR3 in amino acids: CASSFYRGDTEAFF. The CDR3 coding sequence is TGTGCCAGCAGCTTCTACAGGGGAGACACTGAAGCTTTCTTT.

Here the CDR3 reads CAAGGNTEAFF. CDR3 in DNA: TGTGCCGCGGGAGGGAACACTGAAGCTTTCTTT. The genes are TRBV6-5 and TRBJ1-1, with D uncertain. CDR1 and CDR2 from the germline V gene are MNHEY and SVGAGI. V was clipped by 11 bases and J by 1 base, with 8 bases between them. The CDR3 has 11 amino acids.

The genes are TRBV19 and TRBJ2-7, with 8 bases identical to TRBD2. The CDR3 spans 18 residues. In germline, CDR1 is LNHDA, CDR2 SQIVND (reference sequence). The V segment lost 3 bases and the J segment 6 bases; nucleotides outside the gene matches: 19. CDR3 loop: CASSIEAGQAGERSEQYF. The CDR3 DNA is TGTGCCAGTAGTATTGAGGCGGGGCAAGCGGGAGAGAGGAGCGAGCAGTACTTC.